This T cell receptor beta chain was retrieved from a study of OX40 agonist ivuxolimab in advanced cancers. The V segment lost 5 bases and the J segment 5 bases; nucleotides outside the gene matches: 13. The CDR3 length is 18 residues. Germline CDR1 reads SEHNR; CDR2 reads FQNEAQ (reference sequence). TCRdb's table, derived via immunoSEQ multiplex PCR, lists solely in-frame clones and lacks some. The sample yields tens of thousands of clones, around 86% seen once. This clone has a single count. The target antigen is unknown. Study conclusions and caveats: Some patients without response likewise showed low normalized clonal expansion.

This TCR came from an adult with an advanced solid tumor such as melanoma, head and neck, liver or kidney cancer. The sample consisted of CD4+ or CD8+ T cells sorted from blood, taken in a trial of the OX40 agonist ivuxolimab. The rearrangement uses TRBV7-9 and TRBJ2-1; 12 nucleotides match TRBD1. The CDR3 DNA reads as TGTGCCAGCAGCCCCGTCCCGGGACAGGGGGCGGCAAACAATGAGCAGTTCTTC. Residues: CASSPVPGQGAANNEQFF.